These 4 T cell receptor beta chains share one sample of origin, sequenced in a study of OX40 agonist ivuxolimab in advanced cancers. Produced via immunoSEQ multiplex PCR; TCRdb's table is partial and in-frame only. The table includes more than 80,000 clones, 90% to 95% detected once. This specimen consisted of CD4+ or CD8+ T cells sorted from blood, obtained in a trial of the OX40 agonist ivuxolimab. The receptor source for this set is an adult with an advanced solid tumor such as melanoma, head and neck, liver or kidney cancer.

The chain links TRBV6-1 to TRBJ1-2; no firm D call. Looked up from germline, CDR1 is MNHNS and CDR2 is SASEGT. CDR3 length: 12 residues. Trimming removed 4 bases at V and 8 bases at J, with 11 bases between. This chain's CDR3 is CASSARLFGYTF. CDR3 sequence (DNA): TGTGCCAGCAGTGCCCGACTATTCGGCTACACCTTC.

This chain joins TRBV11-2 and TRBJ2-1, with TRBD2 identical over 12 bases. The V gene's germline CDR1 is SGHAT and CDR2 FQNNGV. This CDR3 has 17 residues. V was pared by 4 bases and J by 5 bases, with 9 bases of the junction left unmatched. CDR3 residues: CASSSSGLAGTHNEQFF. The CDR3 DNA is TGTGCCAGCAGCTCATCCGGACTAGCGGGGACGCACAATGAGCAGTTCTTC.

The chain combines TRBV15 with TRBJ1-3; no firm D call. Germline assignment: CDR1 LNHNV and CDR2 YYDKDF (reference sequence). Trimming removed 2 bases at V and 4 bases at J, with 12 bases between. This CDR3 has 15 residues. CDR3 in DNA: TGTGCCACCAGCAGAACCCCGGCCAGGGGAAACACCATATATTTT. Its protein product is CATSRTPARGNTIYF.

V usage is TRBV30 and J usage is TRBJ2-3, with unresolved D. Trimming pared 1 base from V and 4 bases from J, leaving 9 bases between. This CDR3 is 13 amino acids long. Germline lookup yields CDR1 GTSNPN and CDR2 SVGIG (reference sequence). CDR3 protein: CAWSGLHPDTQYF. CDR3 coding DNA: TGTGCCTGGAGTGGACTTCATCCAGATACGCAGTATTTT.